The clone carrying this T cell receptor (beta chain) occurred many times. This entry belongs to a study of T cells in Graves' hyperthyroidism and ophthalmopathy. The CDR3 has 15 amino acids. V was trimmed by 5 bases and J by 2 bases, leaving 19 bases between them. Germline V gene sequence: CDR1 GTSNPN, CDR2 SVGIG (reference sequence). What was amplified from RNA transcripts were TCR beta CDR3 regions. The HTBI primer set served for first-round RT-PCR of the TCR CDR3. From the multiplex PCR reads, TCRdb called clonotypes with MiXCR, one entry per CDR3 protein. The table lists fewer than 900,000 distinct CDR3 sequences, approximately 18% of them singletons, with around 15% in the top ten.

The genes are TRBV30 and TRBJ2-7; D unresolved. The receptor comes from a woman in her fifties or sixties with Graves' hyperthyroidism that later progressed to Graves' ophthalmopathy. Sequences were obtained from blood. CDR3 amino acids: CAWGAKVVAPYEQYF. DNA for the CDR3: TGTGCCTGGGGAGCGAAGGTCGTAGCCCCCTACGAGCAGTACTTC. The full variable domain, its missing parts supplied by reference TRBV30 and TRBJ2-7, is SQTIHQWPATLVQPVGSPLSLECTVEGTSNPNLYWYRQAAGRGLQLLFYSVGIGQISSEVPQNLSASRPQDRQFILSSKKLLLSDSGFYLCAWGAKVVAPYEQYFGPGTRLTVT.